Shown below are 13 T cell receptor beta chains from a single sample sequenced in a study of beta chain features in type 1 diabetes. Sequenced material consisted of expressed TCRB transcripts (all of the isolated RNA was reverse transcribed). Data came from immunoSEQ multiplex PCR; TCRdb stores just in-frame clones and leaves some out. The sample includes 400,000 to 500,000 clones, approximately 14% of them seen just once. Sequenced: naive CD4+ T cells from blood. The receptors stem from a man aged 30 to 45 in good health.

This clone was seen a handful of times. The V and J genes are TRBV11-2 and TRBJ1-1; D unresolved. The germline gives CDR1 SGHAT, CDR2 FQNNGV. CDR3 length: 14 residues. Trimming took off 7 bases at V and 1 base at J, with 13 bases between the two ends. Written as DNA, the CDR3 is TGTGCCAGCAACCTCCAAAATGAGAACACTGAAGCTTTCTTT. It yields the protein CASNLQNENTEAFF.

This chain uses TRBV15 with TRBJ2-5; a possible D gene is TRBD1 (6 bases). This CDR3 is built from 13 residues. The germline V gene has CDR1 LNHNV and CDR2 YYDKDF (reference sequence). The V gene lost 7 bases and the J gene lost 6 bases, with 15 bases spanning the gap. CDR3 residues: CATNTRGGQTQYF. In DNA form, the CDR3 reads TGTGCCACCAACACTCGAGGGGGTCAGACCCAGTACTTC.

This chain joins TRBV10-3 and TRBJ1-4, with 9 bases lining up with TRBD1. Germline CDR1 reads ENHRY; CDR2 reads SYGVKD. The CDR3 is 14 amino acids. The trim removed 6 bases at V and 6 bases at J, leaving 5 bases unmatched. The CDR3 spells CAIRPGQGDEKLFF. DNA of the CDR3: TGTGCCATCAGGCCGGGACAGGGAGATGAAAAACTGTTTTTT.

In its sample, this clone was seen a few times. The chain uses TRBV7-9 and TRBJ2-3; D remains ambiguous. CDR3 length equals 13 residues. V dropped 4 bases and J dropped 7 bases, with 12 bases sitting between them. Germline V gene data show CDR1 as SEHNR and CDR2 as FQNEAQ (reference sequence). CDR3 protein: CASSYSSRNTQYF. The DNA of the CDR3 is TGTGCCAGCAGCTATTCGTCCCGGAATACGCAGTATTTT.

Many counts were recorded for this clone. The sample holds other DNA sequences that translate to the same CDR3. This chain links TRBV9 with TRBJ2-3; D not resolved. Trimming left V 4 bases short and J 4 bases short, with 7 bases between. The CDR3 is made up of 12 amino acids. CDR1 and CDR2 (germline): SGDLS, YYNGEE. CDR3 protein: CASSLLADTQYF. DNA for the CDR3: TGTGCCAGCAGCCTTTTAGCAGATACGCAGTATTTT.

The sample holds a few counts of this clone. V gene TRBV28 combines with J gene TRBJ2-1, with 7 bases aligning to TRBD1. Germline V gives CDR1 MDHEN, CDR2 SYDVKM. V trimming: 4 bases; J trimming: 8 bases; junction bases outside the gene matches: 5. The CDR3 loop spans 13 amino acids. CDR3 amino acids: CASSSDRSDEQFF. In nucleotides, the CDR3 is TGTGCCAGCAGTTCGGACAGGTCGGATGAGCAGTTCTTC.

This clone came up a few times. The chain is built from TRBV9 and TRBJ2-2; 7 bases align to TRBD2. Germline V CDR1 and CDR2: SGDLS, YYNGEE. V lost 2 bases and J lost 3; bases outside the gene matches: 7. CDR3 length: 16 amino acids. CDR3: CASSVGSGLDTGELFF. DNA for the CDR3: TGTGCCAGCAGCGTGGGTAGCGGGCTGGACACCGGGGAGCTGTTTTTT.

The rearrangement links TRBV7-9 to TRBJ2-3; tentative D call: TRBD1 (5 bases). This CDR3 region has 13 residues. The V end lost 4 bases, the J end lost 4 bases, and 9 bases lay between the germline ends. The germline V gene has CDR1 SEHNR and CDR2 FQNEAQ (reference sequence). This CDR3 is CASSSRVADTQYF. CDR3 coding DNA: TGTGCCAGCAGCTCCAGGGTTGCAGATACGCAGTATTTT.

This clone turned up a few times. The rearrangement joins TRBV9 to TRBJ2-3; unclear D gene. The germline V gene has CDR1 SGDLS and CDR2 YYNGEE. V gave up 1 base and J gave up 3 bases, with 3 bases separating them. The CDR3 sequence is 12 residues long. The CDR3 is CASSVRTDTQYF. CDR3 DNA: TGTGCCAGCAGCGTACGTACAGATACGCAGTATTTT.

This clone was seen more than once but under ten times. The V call is TRBV7-2, the J call TRBJ2-1, with D possibly being TRBD2 (6 bases). CDR1 SGHTA and CDR2 FQGNSA come from the germline V gene. V shed 5 bases and J shed 9 bases, with 14 bases lying between them. The CDR3 totals 13 residues. The CDR3 loop reads CASSLHGRGEQFF. In DNA, the CDR3 is TGTGCCAGCAGCCTTCACGGGAGAGGTGAGCAGTTCTTC.

The chain couples TRBV6-1 to TRBJ1-1, with no clear D. Germline V gene sequence: CDR1 MNHNS, CDR2 SASEGT. V was shortened by 5 bases and J by 5 bases, with 9 bases between the two germline ends. The CDR3 totals 12 residues. CDR3 sequence: CASSKAWTEAFF. The CDR3 DNA is TGTGCCAGCAGTAAGGCATGGACTGAAGCTTTCTTT.

The DNA of the CDR3 is TGCGCCAGCAGCCAAGCCCGATCAAGGCCGACGAATGAAAAACTGTTTTTT. Translation: CASSQARSRPTNEKLFF. This chain connects TRBV4-3 to TRBJ1-4, with D unclear. Trimming left V 1 base short and J 5 bases short, with 17 bases between. Germline V gives CDR1 LGHNA, CDR2 YSLEER. The CDR3 extends over 17 amino acids.

The table lists this clone with a few counts. The rearrangement joins TRBV7-2 to TRBJ1-4, with D perhaps TRBD1 (5 bases). Deletions cut 1 base from V and 8 bases from J, with 14 bases between. Germline V lookup: CDR1 SGHTA, CDR2 FQGNSA. The CDR3 is 15 amino acids. CDR3 in DNA: TGTGCCAGCAGCTTAGGGTACGGGGCGGAGGAAAAACTGTTTTTT. Translating it yields CASSLGYGAEEKLFF.